The 4 T cell receptor beta chains in this list originate from one sample, sequenced in a study of control samples from healthy donors and cancer patients. Data came from immunoSEQ multiplex PCR; TCRdb stores just in-frame clones and leaves some out. The sample yields 150,000 to 180,000 clones, about 94% seen once. The sequenced sample was blood. The receptor set was obtained from a man aged 40-50 years in good health.

The chain combines TRBV29-1 with TRBJ1-5, with D possibly matching TRBD1 (5 bases). The length of the CDR3 is 13 residues. The V end lost 1 base, the J end lost 1 base, and 5 bases lay between the germline ends. Germline V lookup: CDR1 SQVTM, CDR2 ANQGSEA. The DNA for the CDR3 is TGCAGCGTTGAAGGGGGGAGCAATCAGCCCCAGCATTTT. Its protein product is CSVEGGSNQPQHF. Drawing the rest from reference TRBV29-1 and TRBJ1-5, the complete variable domain is SAVISQKPSRDICQRGTSLTIQCQVDSQVTMMFWYRQQPGQSLTLIATANQGSEATYESGFVIDKFPISRPNLTFSTLTVSNMSPEDSSIYLCSVEGGSNQPQHFGDGTRLSIL.

The V gene is TRBV18, the J gene TRBJ2-3; 7 bases align to TRBD1. Germline assignment: CDR1 KGHSH and CDR2 LQKENI. The CDR3 has 16 residues. With V trimmed by 2 bases and J by 2 bases, 7 bases remained unmatched. CDR3 in DNA: TGTGCCAGCTCACCAACCCCGGGACAGATCACAGATACGCAGTATTTT. Translation gives CASSPTPGQITDTQYF.

A note on this clone: The same CDR3 can be traced to other DNA sequences in this sample. V is TRBV19 and J is TRBJ1-1; weak D call: TRBD1 (5 bases). The germline gives CDR1 LNHDA, CDR2 SQIVND (reference sequence). The CDR3 sequence is 14 residues long. Between the trimmed V and J ends, which lost 1 base and 1 base, there was a span of 7 bases. DNA for the CDR3: TGTGCCAGTAGTATAGGGCAGGGGAACACTGAAGCTTTCTTT. As protein: CASSIGQGNTEAFF.

This clone has a handful of counts. The V call is TRBV9, the J call TRBJ1-4, with 11 bases that match TRBD1. The CDR3 length is 17 residues. V lost 4 bases and J lost 8; bases outside the gene matches: 13. In germline, CDR1 is SGDLS, CDR2 YYNGEE. The CDR3 DNA reads TGTGCCAGCAGCCCCGGGACAGGGGGGCCCCTTAGGGAAAAACTGTTTTTT. It codes for CASSPGTGGPLREKLFF. The variable domain in full, completed from reference TRBV9 and TRBJ1-4, reads DSGVTQTPKHLITATGQRVTLRCSPRSGDLSVYWYQQSLDQGLQFLIQYYNGEERAKGNILERFSAQQFPDLHSELNLSSLELGDSALYFCASSPGTGGPLREKLFFGSGTQLSVL.